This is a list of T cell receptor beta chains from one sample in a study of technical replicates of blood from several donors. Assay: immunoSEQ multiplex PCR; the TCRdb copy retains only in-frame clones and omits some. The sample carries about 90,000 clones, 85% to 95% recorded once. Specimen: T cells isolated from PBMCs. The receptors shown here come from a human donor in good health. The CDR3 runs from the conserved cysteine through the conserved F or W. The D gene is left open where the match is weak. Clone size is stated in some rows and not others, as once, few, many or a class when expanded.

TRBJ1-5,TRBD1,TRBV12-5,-,CASGQGGRDAFSNQPQHF,TGTGCTAGTGGCCAGGGGGGTCGGGACGCATTTAGCAATCAGCCCCAGCATTTT
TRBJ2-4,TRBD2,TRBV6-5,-,CASSSGLEVQYF,TGTGCCAGCAGTTCAGGACTAGAAGTTCAGTACTTC
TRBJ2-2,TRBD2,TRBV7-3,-,CASSSPPGLAGGRGTGELFF,TGTGCCAGCAGCTCCCCTCCCGGGCTAGCGGGGGGCCGGGGCACCGGGGAGCTGTTTTTT
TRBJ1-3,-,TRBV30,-,CAWGALTGNTIYF,TGTGCCTGGGGGGCCCTCACTGGAAACACCATATATTTT
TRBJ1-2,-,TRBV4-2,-,CASSQDRPGYGYTF,TGTGCCAGCAGCCAAGACCGGCCGGGCTATGGCTACACCTTC
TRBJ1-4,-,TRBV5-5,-,CASSLVGSGEKLFF,TGTGCCAGCAGCTTGGTCGGGTCGGGTGAAAAACTGTTTTTT
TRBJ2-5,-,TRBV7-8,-,CASSFQQGWSETQYF,TGTGCCAGCAGCTTTCAACAGGGTTGGTCGGAGACCCAGTACTTC
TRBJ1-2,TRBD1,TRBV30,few,CAWRRTGRSNYGYTF,TGTGCCTGGAGACGGACAGGGAGATCCAACTATGGCTACACCTTC
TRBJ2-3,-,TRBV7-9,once,CASSFGQGSRDTQYF,TGTGCCAGCAGCTTCGGCCAGGGGAGCAGAGATACGCAGTATTTT
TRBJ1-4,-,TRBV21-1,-,CASSGTGTVNEKLFF,TGTGCCAGCAGCGGAACCGGGACAGTTAATGAAAAACTGTTTTTT
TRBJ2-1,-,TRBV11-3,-,CASSLDRARSYNEQFF,TGTGCCAGCAGCTTAGACAGGGCGCGCTCCTACAATGAGCAGTTCTTC
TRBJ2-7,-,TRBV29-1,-,CSVAPARGSYEQYF,TGCAGCGTTGCCCCTGCTCGGGGTTCCTACGAGCAGTACTTC